These T cell receptor beta chains were read from a single sample in a study of human T cells and chemical hapten exposure. A single record per CDR3 protein comes from TCRdb applying MiXCR to the RACE reads. The repertoire holds 200,000 to 300,000 distinct CDR3 sequences, with about 9% as singletons. Sequencing used whole blood, obtained in connection with sensitization to the hapten diphenylcyclopropenone (DPC). The receptors were gathered from a woman in her 40s with alopecia areata. Some clones in this sample may be carry-over from other donors' samples. Both conserved end residues are part of each CDR3. The order of the fields is V gene, J gene, CDR3 length, D gene, clone size, CDR3 DNA, CDR3 protein. D genes are given only for firm matches. Clone size is stated in some rows and not others, as once, few, many or a class when expanded.

V: TRBV24-1
J: TRBJ2-3
length: 16
D: TRBD1
size: once
DNA: TGTGCCACCAGTGATTCCGGGACAGGGGGCATGTATACGCAGTATTTT
CDR3: CATSDSGTGGMYTQYF

V: TRBV11-2
J: TRBJ2-1
length: 11
D: NA
size: NA
DNA: TGTGCCAGCAGCCCCGGAGTCGAGCAGTTCTTC
CDR3: CASSPGVEQFF

V: TRBV4-3
J: TRBJ2-2
length: 16
D: TRBD2
size: NA
DNA: TGCGCCAGCAGCCCCGGGAGTAGCGGGAAGACCGGGGAGCTGTTTTTT
CDR3: CASSPGSSGKTGELFF

V: TRBV28
J: TRBJ2-1
length: 15
D: TRBD1
size: few
DNA: TGTGCCAGCAGTTTATCGGACAGGGGCTACAATGAGCAGTTCTTC
CDR3: CASSLSDRGYNEQFF

V: TRBV28
J: TRBJ1-1
length: 17
D: TRBD1
size: NA
DNA: TGTGCCAGCAGTCTGGGGAGGACAGGGTACCTGAACACTGAAGCTTTCTTT
CDR3: CASSLGRTGYLNTEAFF

V: TRBV11-2
J: TRBJ1-3
length: 13
D: TRBD1
size: NA
DNA: TGTGCCAGCAGCTTAGAGCGACAGGGCCCGATATATTTT
CDR3: CASSLERQGPIYF

V: TRBV28
J: TRBJ1-1
length: 11
D: NA
size: few
DNA: TGTGCCAGCAGAACTGCCGGTGAAGCTTTCTTT
CDR3: CASRTAGEAFF

V: TRBV30
J: TRBJ2-3
length: 12
D: NA
size: few
DNA: TGTGCCTGGAGTGTATCGGCAGATACGCAGTATTTT
CDR3: CAWSVSADTQYF

V: TRBV20-1
J: TRBJ1-4
length: 12
D: NA
size: NA
DNA: TGCAGTGCTAGAGCTGGGTCCGAAAAACTGTTTTTT
CDR3: CSARAGSEKLFF

V: TRBV4-1
J: TRBJ2-3
length: 16
D: NA
size: few
DNA: TGCGCCAGCAGCCAAGAAGGCGGGTCGGGGACAGATACGCAGTATTTT
CDR3: CASSQEGGSGTDTQYF

V: TRBV2
J: TRBJ1-3
length: 15
D: TRBD1
size: NA
DNA: TGTGCCAGCAGTGCGCAGGGGGCCACGGGAAACACCATATATTTT
CDR3: CASSAQGATGNTIYF

V: TRBV29-1
J: TRBJ2-1
length: 11
D: TRBD1
size: NA
DNA: TGCAGCGCGGGACAGTACAATGAGCAGTTCTTC
CDR3: CSAGQYNEQFF

V: TRBV10-2
J: TRBJ2-1
length: 16
D: TRBD2
size: few
DNA: TGCGCCAGCAGGACCCGACTAGCGGGAGGACACAATGAGCAGTTCTTC
CDR3: CASRTRLAGGHNEQFF

V: TRBV5-1
J: TRBJ2-6
length: 16
D: NA
size: NA
DNA: TGCGCCAGCAGCCGGGACGGAGCCTCTGGGGCCAACGTCCTGACTTTC
CDR3: CASSRDGASGANVLTF

V: TRBV29-1
J: TRBJ2-1
length: 12
D: TRBD1
size: few
DNA: TGCAGCGTGAGGGACAGGGGGGATGAGCAGTTCTTC
CDR3: CSVRDRGDEQFF

V: TRBV12-3/TRBV12-4
J: TRBJ2-3
length: 14
D: NA
size: few
DNA: TGTGCCAGCAGCATCGGACCTGGAGCAGATACGCAGTATTTT
CDR3: CASSIGPGADTQYF

V: TRBV7-9
J: TRBJ1-1
length: 15
D: NA
size: many
DNA: TGTGCCAGCAGCTCCTCAGGATCCCTCTTCACTGAAGCTTTCTTT
CDR3: CASSSSGSLFTEAFF

V: TRBV7-9
J: TRBJ2-7
length: 15
D: NA
size: many
DNA: TGTGCCAGCAGCCCCTCGGCGGGATTGGCCTCCGAGCAGTACTTC
CDR3: CASSPSAGLASEQYF

V: TRBV29-1
J: TRBJ2-7
length: 14
D: TRBD1
size: few
DNA: TGCAGCGTTGACCCGGGACAGGGGGGCTACGAGCAGTACTTC
CDR3: CSVDPGQGGYEQYF

V: TRBV20-1
J: TRBJ2-2
length: 12
D: NA
size: NA
DNA: TGCAGTGCTAGCGGGCTCGCCGGGGAGCTGTTTTTT
CDR3: CSASGLAGELFF

V: TRBV10-3
J: TRBJ1-1
length: 14
D: TRBD1
size: many
DNA: TGTGCCATCAGACCCCCGGACAGGGTCACTGAAGCTTTCTTT
CDR3: CAIRPPDRVTEAFF

V: TRBV20-1
J: TRBJ1-5
length: 14
D: NA
size: NA
DNA: TGCAGTGCTTCTAGACCCGGGAGCAATCAGCCCCAGCATTTT
CDR3: CSASRPGSNQPQHF

V: TRBV20-1
J: TRBJ2-7
length: 11
D: NA
size: few
DNA: TGCAGTGCTAGAGAGCACTACGAGCAGTACTTC
CDR3: CSAREHYEQYF

V: TRBV6-5
J: TRBJ1-2
length: 17
D: NA
size: few
DNA: TGTGCCAGCAGTCCGAGCCCGGGCAGGACCGTCTTCTATGGCTACACCTTC
CDR3: CASSPSPGRTVFYGYTF

V: TRBV5-1
J: TRBJ2-7
length: 14
D: NA
size: NA
DNA: TGCGCCAGCAGCTTGAAGGGGGGTGAGTACGAGCAGTACTTC
CDR3: CASSLKGGEYEQYF

V: TRBV12-3/TRBV12-4
J: TRBJ2-7
length: 13
D: NA
size: many
DNA: TGTGCCAGCAGTTTGTCTCAGGGCTACGAGCAGTACTTC
CDR3: CASSLSQGYEQYF

V: TRBV12-3/TRBV12-4
J: TRBJ1-3
length: 18
D: NA
size: few
DNA: TGTGCCAGCAGTTTAGCACGTTCTAGATGGCCAGGGCGAAACACCATATATTTT
CDR3: CASSLARSRWPGRNTIYF

V: TRBV12-3/TRBV12-4
J: TRBJ2-1
length: 13
D: TRBD2
size: NA
DNA: TGTGCCAGCAGCTGGCGGGAGGTAAATGAGCAGTTCTTC
CDR3: CASSWREVNEQFF

V: TRBV7-6
J: TRBJ2-3
length: 15
D: TRBD2
size: NA
DNA: TGTGCCAGCAGCTCAACTAGCGGGAAAGGGGATACGCAGTATTTT
CDR3: CASSSTSGKGDTQYF

V: TRBV20-1
J: TRBJ2-1
length: 16
D: TRBD2
size: NA
DNA: TGCAGTGCTAGACCCAATAGCGGGAGCTACTACAATGAGCAGTTCTTC
CDR3: CSARPNSGSYYNEQFF

V: TRBV20-1
J: TRBJ2-3
length: 14
D: NA
size: few
DNA: TGCAGTGCTAGAGATGGGGGGAGCACAGATACGCAGTATTTT
CDR3: CSARDGGSTDTQYF

V: TRBV4-2
J: TRBJ2-5
length: 15
D: NA
size: few
DNA: TGTGCCAGCAGCCAAGATGAGGCGGCCCAAGAGACCCAGTACTTC
CDR3: CASSQDEAAQETQYF

V: TRBV7-9
J: TRBJ2-7
length: 15
D: TRBD1
size: NA
DNA: TGTGCCAGCAGTCGAGGGGTAGGGGGCAACTACGAGCAGTACTTC
CDR3: CASSRGVGGNYEQYF

V: TRBV14
J: TRBJ2-5
length: 12
D: NA
size: NA
DNA: TGTGCCAGCAGCCAAACGCAGGAGACCCAGTACTTC
CDR3: CASSQTQETQYF

V: TRBV28
J: TRBJ2-1
length: 14
D: TRBD2
size: few
DNA: TGTGCCAGCAGTTCCGACGGCGGGGGAAATGAGCAGTTCTTC
CDR3: CASSSDGGGNEQFF